The 3 T cell receptor beta chains below all came from one sample that was sequenced in a study of low-dose radiotherapy and immunotherapy resistance in tumors. Priming of first-strand cDNA relied on TRAV- and TRBV-specific primers (covering alpha and beta chains). It was with a constant-region primer and a V-primer adapter that TCRs were amplified over around 18 PCR cycles. Each CDR3 protein is one row after TCRdb ran MiXCR on the reads. The sample shows 13,000 or so distinct CDR3 sequences, approximately 70% of them seen only once. Source of these receptors: a human donor with advanced metastatic prostate, ovarian, gallbladder or colorectal cancer (not recorded which). This table probably holds off-target reads from a library built for another chain.

As DNA, the CDR3 is TGTGCCAGCAGTTACTCGATGGGCTCTGGGTACGAGCAGTACTTC. This translates into CASSYSMGSGYEQYF. V usage is TRBV6-2 or TRBV6-3 and J usage is TRBJ2-7; D unclear. The CDR3 length is 15 residues. V lost 0 bases and J lost 4, with 13 bases in between. Germline CDR1 MNHEY, CDR2 SVGEGT.

The rearrangement links TRBV5-1 to TRBJ2-2, with TRBD1 as a possible D gene (6 bases). The CDR3 has 16 amino acids. V was shortened by 4 bases and J by 2 bases, with 15 bases between the two germline ends. The germline V gene has CDR1 SGHRS and CDR2 YFSETQ. The CDR3 DNA reads as TGCGCCAGCAGCCCCCTTGGGGGCGCTAACACCGGGGAGCTGTTTTTT. Amino acids: CASSPLGGANTGELFF.

The chain uses TRBV6-1 and TRBJ2-4; possibly TRBD1 or TRBD2 for D (5 bases each). The CDR3 consists of 17 residues. CDR1 MNHNS and CDR2 SASEGT come from the germline V gene. V was pared by 8 bases and J by 0 bases, with 20 bases between. This chain's CDR3 is CASQRGREEAAKNIQYF. The CDR3 DNA reads as TGTGCCAGCCAGAGGGGTAGGGAAGAGGCAGCCAAAAACATTCAGTACTTC.